This T cell receptor (beta chain) was obtained from a study of blood T cell repertoires in COVID-19. Clones were sequenced by immunoSEQ multiplex PCR, and TCRdb holds only the in-frame ones, with some missing. The table shows a few hundred thousand clones, with roughly 88% occurring only once. Germline V gene lookup returns CDR1 SGHRS and CDR2 YFSETQ. The CDR3 spans 17 residues. V was cut by 2 bases and J by 3 bases, with 19 bases left in between. Sequenced input: peripheral blood. The sequence was obtained from a young woman with acute or convalescent COVID-19. This chain joins TRBV5-1 and TRBJ2-3, with D perhaps TRBD1 (6 bases). CDR3 coding DNA: TGCGCCAGCAGCTTCCCGATACAGGGCAGGAGGACAGATACGCAGTATTTT. Translated: CASSFPIQGRRTDTQYF.